Below, one TCR beta chain is given with its context. Its specificity is unknown. Measured with immunoSEQ multiplex PCR; TCRdb has only the in-frame clones, and not every one. The table has roughly 80,000 clones, around nine tenths seen once. This entry belongs to a study of T cell responses to AZD1222 COVID-19 vaccine. Study observations and caveats: Baseline testing showed seropositivity in only a handful of AZD1222 recipients. Among the donors, most were white British and more were female, and clonal diversity was possibly underestimated. Compared with day 0, the breadth and depth of the Spike-specific TCR repertoire rose significantly after two doses of AZD1222.

CDR3 length: 12 amino acids. Trimming stripped 8 bases from V and 3 bases from J, with 13 bases between. Germline V gene sequence: CDR1 SQVTM, CDR2 ANQGSEA. The sequencing used peripheral blood, collected on day 0 of MenACWY control vaccination. The chain couples TRBV29-1 to TRBJ1-1; D gene ambiguous. The receptor's source is an adult in good health. CDR3 DNA: TGCAGCACTATCAACGGGTACACTGAAGCTTTCTTT. Translation gives CSTINGYTEAFF.